The rows below give T cell receptor beta chains drawn from one sample of a study of identifying expanded T cells in peripheral blood. TCRdb keeps only in-frame clones here, not all; method: immunoSEQ multiplex PCR. In the table there are approximately 90,000 clones, roughly 86% of which are singletons. Material: blood. All receptors come from a person aged 18 to 75 in good health. The CDR3 runs from the conserved cysteine through the conserved F or W. Each record gives: clone size, V gene, D gene, J gene, CDR3 protein, CDR3 DNA. A D gene is named only where the DNA matches it firmly. Clone size is given for some rows only: seen once, a few or many times, or a class if the clone is expanded.

>-|TRBV29-1|TRBD2|TRBJ2-1
CSGGTSVRNEQFF
TGCAGCGGAGGCACTAGCGTGCGCAATGAGCAGTTCTTC
>-|TRBV19|-|TRBJ2-2
CATLEKATIIGVTGELFF
TGTGCCACCCTTGAAAAGGCCACAATAATCGGGGTTACCGGGGAGCTGTTTTTT
>-|TRBV9|-|TRBJ2-7
CASSEGSHGSSYEQYF
TGTGCCAGCAGCGAGGGGTCCCACGGGAGCTCCTACGAGCAGTACTTC
>-|TRBV11-2|TRBD2|TRBJ2-3
CASSSEGAGGPGTDTQYF
TGTGCCAGCAGCTCAGAGGGAGCGGGAGGGCCGGGCACAGATACGCAGTATTTT
>once|TRBV10-3|-|TRBJ2-5
CAIGGLTETQYF
TGTGCCATCGGTGGACTCACAGAGACCCAGTACTTC
>-|TRBV2|-|TRBJ2-5
CASREPEETQYF
TGTGCCAGCAGGGAACCTGAGGAGACCCAGTACTTC
>-|TRBV4-1|TRBD2|TRBJ2-1
CASSHEAGGHSNEQFF
TGCGCCAGCAGCCATGAGGCGGGGGGGCATAGCAATGAGCAGTTCTTC
>-|TRBV11-2|-|TRBJ1-5
CASSLAGQPQHF
TGTGCCAGCAGCTTAGCGGGGCAGCCCCAGCATTTT
>-|TRBV28|-|TRBJ2-7
CASSLGGMSEQYF
TGTGCCAGCAGTTTGGGAGGAATGAGCGAGCAGTACTTC
>once|TRBV2|-|TRBJ2-1
CASSAWATPGPEQFF
TGTGCCAGCAGTGCATGGGCAACCCCTGGGCCTGAGCAGTTCTTC
>-|TRBV5-1|-|TRBJ1-5
CASSLGEGLSQPQHF
TGCGCCAGCAGCTTGGGCGAGGGGCTGAGCCAGCCCCAGCATTTT
>-|TRBV9|-|TRBJ2-3
CASSPLGRSVDTQYF
TGTGCCAGCAGCCCCTTGGGCAGGTCAGTAGATACGCAGTATTTT
>-|TRBV28|-|TRBJ2-7
CASSLGTYEQYF
TGTGCCAGCAGTTTAGGGACCTACGAGCAGTACTTC
>-|TRBV18|-|TRBJ2-2
CASSLAGRGLITGELFF
TGTGCCAGCTCACTCGCAGGCAGGGGCCTGATCACCGGGGAGCTGTTTTTT
>-|TRBV5-6|-|TRBJ1-4
CASSFIGQGTNEKLFF
TGTGCCAGCAGCTTCATAGGGCAGGGGACTAATGAAAAACTGTTTTTT
>-|TRBV29-1|-|TRBJ1-5
CSVGHFNQPQHF
TGCAGCGTGGGGCACTTCAATCAGCCCCAGCATTTT
>-|TRBV7-9|-|TRBJ2-6
CASRGTPVTRTGANVLTF
TGTGCCAGCAGAGGGACACCGGTTACTCGTACTGGGGCCAACGTCCTGACTTTC
>few|TRBV6-1|-|TRBJ2-2
CASRYTGELFF
TGTGCCAGCAGGTACACAGGGGAGCTGTTTTTT
>-|TRBV27|-|TRBJ2-2
CASSLEGANTGELFF
TGTGCCAGCAGTTTAGAGGGGGCGAACACCGGGGAGCTGTTTTTT
>-|TRBV5-1|TRBD2|TRBJ2-2
CASSLGSGANTGELFF
TGCGCCAGCAGCTTAGGTAGCGGGGCGAACACCGGGGAGCTGTTTTTT
>-|TRBV5-1|TRBD1|TRBJ1-1
CASSLATGDMNTEAFF
TGCGCCAGCAGCTTGGCGACAGGGGATATGAACACTGAAGCTTTCTTT
>-|TRBV7-9|TRBD2|TRBJ2-1
CASSSTGTSRPEQFF
TGTGCCAGCAGCTCCACCGGGACTAGCAGGCCTGAGCAGTTCTTC
>once|TRBV7-2|-|TRBJ2-1
CASSLRGGGLDNEQFF
TGTGCCAGCAGCTTAAGGGGTGGGGGGTTGGACAATGAGCAGTTCTTC
>-|TRBV5-6|-|TRBJ2-5
CASSLQMLASAQETQYF
TGTGCCAGCAGCTTACAAATGTTGGCTAGCGCACAAGAGACCCAGTACTTC
>-|TRBV5-1|-|TRBJ2-3
CASSLFGSFVRTDTQYF
TGCGCCAGCAGCTTGTTCGGAAGCTTCGTTCGCACAGATACGCAGTATTTT
>-|TRBV7-8|-|TRBJ2-1
CASSLAGLPGNEQFF
TGTGCCAGCAGCTTAGCGGGACTCCCCGGGAATGAGCAGTTCTTC
>-|TRBV4-1|TRBD2|TRBJ2-1
CASTQFRLASGIAGKYNEQFF
TGCGCCAGCACTCAATTTAGATTGGCTAGCGGGATAGCGGGTAAATACAATGAGCAGTTCTTC
>-|TRBV6-5|-|TRBJ2-7
CASGDNSYEQYF
TGTGCCAGCGGGGACAACTCCTACGAGCAGTACTTC
>-|TRBV4-1|TRBD1|TRBJ2-5
CASSTVTGRGETQYF
TGCGCCAGCAGCACAGTGACAGGGAGAGGGGAGACCCAGTACTTC
>-|TRBV4-1|TRBD1|TRBJ1-4
CASSWGQGGDEKLFF
TGCGCCAGCAGCTGGGGACAGGGAGGAGATGAAAAACTGTTTTTT
>-|TRBV28|TRBD1|TRBJ2-7
CASSGTRDRGFDEQYF
TGTGCCAGCAGTGGAACCCGGGACAGGGGGTTCGACGAGCAGTACTTC
>-|TRBV4-1|TRBD1|TRBJ2-1
CASSQWDRGVFSEQFF
TGCGCCAGCAGCCAATGGGACAGGGGGGTTTTTAGTGAGCAGTTCTTC
>-|TRBV7-2|TRBD2|TRBJ2-3
CASSPGTTTDTQYF
TGTGCCAGCAGCCCCGGGACTACGACAGATACGCAGTATTTT
>-|TRBV13|-|TRBJ2-3
CASSLSTDTQYF
TGTGCCAGCAGCTTGTCGACAGATACGCAGTATTTT
>-|TRBV6-1|-|TRBJ1-5
CASRGEPTRNQPQHF
TGTGCCAGCAGAGGGGAACCGACGCGCAATCAGCCCCAGCATTTT
>few|TRBV10-1|-|TRBJ1-5
CASSEGQPQHF
TGCGCCAGCAGTGAGGGTCAGCCCCAGCATTTT
>-|TRBV7-3|TRBD2|TRBJ2-3
CASSLTASGSGTDTQYF
TGTGCCAGCAGCTTAACAGCTAGCGGGAGTGGTACAGATACGCAGTATTTT
>few|TRBV15|-|TRBJ2-2
CATSRDRGNGELFF
TGTGCCACCAGCAGAGATAGGGGTAACGGGGAGCTGTTTTTT
>-|TRBV2|TRBD2|TRBJ2-3
CASDGLAGTDTQYF
TGTGCCAGCGACGGACTAGCGGGGACAGATACGCAGTATTTT
>-|TRBV28|TRBD2|TRBJ2-1
CASSGLAGPSSYNEQFF
TGTGCCAGCAGTGGGCTAGCGGGGCCCAGCTCCTACAATGAGCAGTTCTTC
>once|TRBV19|TRBD2|TRBJ2-5
CASSMPSGGETQYF
TGTGCCAGTAGTATGCCTAGCGGGGGAGAGACCCAGTACTTC
>-|TRBV28|-|TRBJ1-1
CASGEPEAFF
TGTGCCAGCGGGGAGCCTGAAGCTTTCTTT
>-|TRBV28|-|TRBJ2-5
CASSLLGETQYF
TGTGCCAGCAGTTTGTTAGGGGAGACCCAGTACTTC
>once|TRBV25-1|TRBD1|TRBJ2-4
CASSGPRQGKNIQYF
TGTGCCAGCAGTGGGCCCAGACAGGGGAAAAACATTCAGTACTTC
>-|TRBV19|-|TRBJ1-6
CASSMVREVNSPLHF
TGTGCCAGTAGTATGGTCCGAGAAGTTAATTCACCCCTCCACTTT
>-|TRBV7-2|-|TRBJ1-1
CASSPQGGGTEAFF
TGTGCCAGCAGCCCACAGGGAGGAGGCACTGAAGCTTTCTTT
>once|TRBV19|TRBD1|TRBJ1-3
CASSTHLSGTGSSGNTIYF
TGTGCCAGTAGTACTCACCTCTCCGGGACAGGGAGCTCTGGAAACACCATATATTTT
>-|TRBV18|TRBD2|TRBJ2-1
CASSPKDPGLADNEQFF
TGTGCCAGCTCACCAAAGGACCCGGGACTAGCGGACAATGAGCAGTTCTTC
>-|TRBV5-1|-|TRBJ1-2
CASSLALSGGNYGYTF
TGCGCCAGCAGCTTGGCTCTCTCGGGGGGCAACTATGGCTACACCTTC
>-|TRBV28|-|TRBJ1-5
CASSRDSNQPQHF
TGTGCCAGCAGTCGCGATAGCAATCAGCCCCAGCATTTT
>-|TRBV5-1|-|TRBJ2-2
CASSSTGTFTGELFF
TGCGCCAGCAGCTCAACAGGGACATTCACCGGGGAGCTGTTTTTT
>-|TRBV9|TRBD2|TRBJ2-1
CASSVVGGLAGNEQFF
TGTGCCAGCAGCGTAGTGGGTGGGTTAGCGGGAAATGAGCAGTTCTTC
>-|TRBV6-1|TRBD1|TRBJ2-7
CASSEEGTGPYEQYF
TGTGCCAGCAGTGAAGAAGGGACAGGTCCCTACGAGCAGTACTTC